The source of this T cell receptor beta chain is a study of blood T cell repertoires in COVID-19. The wider study: Whether acute or convalescent, the COVID-19 samples came from the United States, Italy and Spain.

CDR3 length equals 13 residues. V shed 7 bases, J shed 7 bases, and the junction held 8 bases outside the gene matches. Germline values: CDR1 MNHEY, CDR2 SMNVEV (reference sequence). In the study's own analysis: Nucleated cell counts were estimated from reference gene primer amplification. Assay: immunoSEQ multiplex PCR; the TCRdb copy retains only in-frame clones and omits some. Clone size and the V and J calls come from that table; the DNA yielded D and trimming. Among about 230,000 clones listed, roughly 80% were seen once. The chain joins TRBV27 to TRBJ2-7; TRBD2 matches at 9 bases. Material: peripheral blood. The source of this sequence is a woman older than 75 with acute or convalescent COVID-19. CDR3 nucleotides: TGTGCCAGCAAGAGTAGCGGGAGTTTGGAGCAGTACTTC. This encodes CASKSSGSLEQYF.